The 10 T cell receptor beta chains below come from one sample, sequenced in a study of blood T cell repertoires in COVID-19. Sequencing used immunoSEQ multiplex PCR; TCRdb keeps in-frame clones, though not all of them. The sample has about 360,000 clones, around 87% seen once. What was sequenced was PBMCs or T cells enriched from blood (not recorded which). These receptors all come from a man aged 35-49 years in a cohort exposed to, infected with or recovered from COVID-19 (not recorded which).

This chain uses TRBV3-1 (or the pseudogene TRBV3-2) with TRBJ1-2; D is unclear. The germline V and J ends were trimmed by 4 bases and 8 bases, with 11 bases remaining between them. Looked up from germline, CDR1 is LGHDT and CDR2 is YNNKEL (reference sequence). The CDR3 consists of 12 residues. CDR3 amino acids: CASSRSVAGYTF. The DNA of the CDR3 is TGTGCCAGCAGCCGGAGTGTTGCGGGCTACACCTTC.

This clone appeared once. The V and J genes are TRBV30 and TRBJ1-6, with 9 bases that match TRBD1. The CDR3 is made up of 13 amino acids. Trimming at V came to 8 bases and at J to 5 bases, leaving 4 bases not matched to a gene. Looked up from germline, CDR1 is GTSNPN and CDR2 is SVGIG (reference sequence). CDR3 in DNA: TGTGCCCGACGGACAGGGGATAATTCACCCCTCCACTTT. This gives the protein CARRTGDNSPLHF.

The chain is built from TRBV19 and TRBJ2-3, with 9 positions matching TRBD2. The germline gives CDR1 LNHDA, CDR2 SQIVND (reference sequence). After removal of 6 bases from V and 3 bases from J, the junction contained 10 bases not matched to a gene. CDR3 length: 16 residues. The CDR3 nucleotides read TGTGCCAGTAGCCCCGCCGCGGGAGGGCCTACAGATACGCAGTATTTT. Its translation: CASSPAAGGPTDTQYF.

This sequence joins TRBV3-1 (or the pseudogene TRBV3-2) and TRBJ2-7; TRBD1 matches at 11 bases. CDR3 length equals 15 residues. Looked up from germline, CDR1 is LGHDT and CDR2 is YNNKEL (reference sequence). V lost 6 bases and J lost 6; bases outside the gene matches: 10. This chain's CDR3 is CASRHEGTGGAEQYF. Written as DNA, the CDR3 is TGTGCCAGCAGACACGAGGGGACAGGGGGGGCCGAGCAGTACTTC.

The V call is TRBV7-2, the J call TRBJ2-5, with 12 bases identical to TRBD2. The CDR3 has 16 amino acids. In germline, CDR1 is SGHTA, CDR2 FQGNSA. The V segment lost 5 bases and the J segment 7 bases; nucleotides outside the gene matches: 11. CDR3 protein: CASSLTSGSPQGTQYF. Written as DNA, the CDR3 is TGTGCCAGCAGCCTGACTAGCGGGAGCCCGCAGGGGACCCAGTACTTC.

Only one count was recorded for this clone. The rearrangement links TRBV23-1 to TRBJ2-1, with 9 bases fitting TRBD2. TRBV23-1 is an ORF; its function is uncertain. With V trimmed by 0 bases and J by 3 bases, 6 bases remained unmatched. The CDR3 length is 17 residues. The CDR3 DNA sequence: TGCGCCAGCAGTCAATCACGGCTAGCGGGATTCTACAATGAGCAGTTCTTC. Translated: CASSQSRLAGFYNEQFF.

The table lists this clone with a count of one. This chain connects TRBV28 to TRBJ1-1, with D maybe TRBD1 (6 bases). Germline CDR1 and CDR2: MDHEN and SYDVKM. The CDR3 length is 14 residues. The ends were cut back, 6 bases at V and 5 bases at J, with 16 bases in the middle. In DNA form, the CDR3 reads TGTGCCAGCAGAATAACAGGGTCGGGGACTGAAGCTTTCTTT. Its translation: CASRITGSGTEAFF.

The chain employs TRBV21-1 and TRBJ2-7; the table's D gene call, TRBD2, was not cross checked with the DNA. TRBV21-1 constitutes a pseudogene. The CDR3 has 15 residues. CDR3 loop: CASSPTGSGVYEQYF. CDR3 DNA: TGTGCCAGCAGCCCTACAGGTAGCGGAGTTTACGAGCAGTACTTC.

This clone turned up a few times. V is TRBV18 and J is TRBJ2-1, with a weak D call TRBD2 (6 bases). V lost 5 bases to trimming and J lost 7 bases, with 15 bases between them. Germline V gene lookup returns CDR1 KGHSH and CDR2 LQKENI. The CDR3 consists of 14 residues. CDR3 coding DNA: TGTGCCAGCTCAAGGGACCCCAGCGGGAATGAGCAGTTCTTC. Translating it yields CASSRDPSGNEQFF.

This chain joins TRBV9 and TRBJ2-5; 7 nucleotides line up with TRBD1. Germline V gene lookup returns CDR1 SGDLS and CDR2 YYNGEE. The CDR3 totals 14 residues. V gave up 4 bases and J gave up 4 bases; unmatched junction bases: 7. CDR3 sequence (DNA): TGTGCCAGCAGCCCCTGGCGACAGGGAGAGACCCAGTACTTC. This encodes CASSPWRQGETQYF.